This TCR beta chain is from a study of response to subunit inactivated influenza vaccine. Study-level findings and limits: After each seasonal influenza vaccination, few new T cells are recruited, the authors suggested.

A note on this clonotype: Its antigen is unknown.

TCRdb passed the RT-PCR reads through MiXCR, listing each CDR3 protein once. The repertoire has roughly 700,000 distinct CDR3 sequences, around 13% of them found once; the top ten carry 6.5% to 8.5%. This receptor was taken from a man aged 50-60 years who received an inactivated influenza vaccine. The input for sequencing was PBMCs from blood, taken 14 days before vaccination.

For the CDR3, the DNA is TGTGCCAGCAGCTTGCTAGGCCGATCAACCGGGGAGCTGTTTTTT. This encodes CASSLLGRSTGELFF. The rearrangement joins TRBV7-2 to TRBJ2-2; D is ambiguous. CDR1 and CDR2 (germline): SGHTA, FQGNSA. V gave up 3 bases and J gave up 5 bases, with 13 bases separating them. The CDR3 runs 15 residues.